The clone carrying this T cell receptor (beta chain) showed up just once. This sample was included in a study of control samples from healthy donors and cancer patients. Clones were sequenced by immunoSEQ multiplex PCR, and TCRdb holds only the in-frame ones, with some missing. The data show 100,000 to 150,000 clones, with around 90% seen just once and over 7.5% held by the top ten. The V gene's germline CDR1 is KGHSH and CDR2 LQKENI. There are 15 residues in the CDR3. The V gene end was trimmed by 2 bases and the J gene end by 4 bases; junction bases not matched to a gene: 6. The clonotype was recovered from a man in his forties in good health. The source material was blood. This rearrangement joins TRBV18 to TRBJ1-2, with 8 bases aligning to TRBD1. CDR3 nucleotide sequence: TGTGCCAGCTCACCATGGGGCGACAGGGGCTATGGCTACACCTTC. Translation: CASSPWGDRGYGYTF.